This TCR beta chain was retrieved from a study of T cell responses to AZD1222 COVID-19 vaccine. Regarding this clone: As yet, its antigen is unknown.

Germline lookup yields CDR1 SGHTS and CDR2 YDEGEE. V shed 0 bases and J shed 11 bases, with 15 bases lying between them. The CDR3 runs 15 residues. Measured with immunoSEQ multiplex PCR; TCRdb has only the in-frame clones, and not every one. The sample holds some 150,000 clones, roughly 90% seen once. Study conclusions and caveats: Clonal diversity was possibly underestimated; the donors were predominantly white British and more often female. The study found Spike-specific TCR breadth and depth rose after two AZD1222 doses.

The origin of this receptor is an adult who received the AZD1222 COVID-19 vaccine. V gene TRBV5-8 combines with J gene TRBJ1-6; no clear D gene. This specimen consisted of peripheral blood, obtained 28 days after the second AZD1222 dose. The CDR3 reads CASSLGRAYRPPLHF. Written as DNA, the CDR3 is TGTGCCAGCAGCTTGGGTCGGGCCTACCGGCCACCCCTCCACTTT.